The rows below give T cell receptor beta chains drawn from one sample of a study of cytomegalovirus exposure and HLA in healthy donors. This table comes from immunoSEQ multiplex PCR, and its TCRdb copy is limited to in-frame clones, with some not included. Seen in this sample are 150,000 to 200,000 clones; the ten most common clones hold 6.5%. The source material was PBMCs. The origin of the receptors is a young man in good health and CMV-seronegative. The CDR3 runs from the conserved cysteine through the conserved F or W. D genes are given only for firm matches.

TRBV2,TRBD2,TRBJ2-6,CASSPQAGGRAGANVLTF,TGTGCCAGCAGTCCTCAAGCGGGGGGGCGGGCTGGGGCCAACGTCCTGACTTTC
TRBV9,NA,TRBJ1-1,CASSVVEGTIHEAFF,TGTGCCAGCAGCGTGGTGGAGGGAACTATTCATGAAGCTTTCTTT
TRBV5-1,NA,TRBJ1-1,CASSITGDNTEAFF,TGCGCCAGCAGCATAACAGGTGATAACACTGAAGCTTTCTTT
TRBV6-4,NA,TRBJ2-1,CASSPLEGLRNEQFF,TGTGCCAGCAGCCCCCTGGAGGGTCTGCGAAATGAGCAGTTCTTC
TRBV7-9,TRBD1,TRBJ1-2,CASSSSSGGYGYTF,TGTGCCAGCAGCTCCTCATCAGGGGGATATGGCTACACCTTC
TRBV6-1,NA,TRBJ2-1,CASSDEGWGPYNEQFF,TGTGCCAGCAGTGATGAAGGATGGGGGCCTTACAATGAGCAGTTCTTC
TRBV7-2,NA,TRBJ2-4,CASSRGLGQAKNIQYF,TGTGCCAGCAGCAGGGGTCTAGGGCAAGCCAAAAACATTCAGTACTTC
TRBV18,NA,TRBJ2-3,CASSPPVQGTDTQYF,TGTGCCAGCTCACCACCGGTTCAGGGCACAGATACGCAGTATTTT
TRBV6-6,NA,TRBJ1-6,CASNSSPTGSGSPLHF,TGTGCCAGCAATTCTTCGCCCACAGGTAGCGGTTCACCCCTCCACTTT
TRBV19,NA,TRBJ1-3,CASTQGTGNTIYF,TGTGCCAGCACGCAGGGGACTGGAAACACCATATATTTT
TRBV2,TRBD2,TRBJ2-3,CASSPGTSGDTQYF,TGTGCCAGCAGCCCCGGGACTAGCGGGGATACGCAGTATTTT
TRBV13,NA,TRBJ2-4,CASSRAGQFQYF,TGTGCCAGCAGCCGGGCTGGACAATTTCAGTACTTC
TRBV28,NA,TRBJ1-1,CASSLRVFTEAFF,TGTGCCAGCAGTCTCCGGGTCTTCACTGAAGCTTTCTTT
TRBV13,NA,TRBJ2-5,CASSPTGSQETQYF,TGTGCCAGCAGCCCCACAGGCTCCCAGGAGACCCAGTACTTC
TRBV14,TRBD1,TRBJ2-7,CASSQARTGGQYF,TGTGCCAGCAGCCAAGCCCGGACAGGGGGGCAGTACTTC
TRBV6-5,TRBD2,TRBJ2-3,CASSPTSGSTDTQYF,TGTGCCAGCAGTCCGACTAGCGGTTCCACAGATACGCAGTATTTT
TRBV14,NA,TRBJ2-2,CASSRSWTEAGELFF,TGTGCCAGCAGCCGCAGTTGGACAGAGGCCGGGGAGCTGTTTTTT
TRBV18,NA,TRBJ2-2,CASSSTGPNTGELFF,TGTGCCAGCTCATCGACAGGTCCGAACACCGGGGAGCTGTTTTTT
TRBV29-1,NA,TRBJ1-5,CSVCVAGVNQPQHF,TGCAGCGTTTGCGTTGCAGGGGTAAATCAGCCCCAGCATTTT
TRBV29-1,NA,TRBJ1-2,CSVGGTGANYGYTF,TGCAGCGTTGGGGGAACAGGCGCTAACTATGGCTACACCTTC
TRBV27,TRBD2,TRBJ2-7,CASRATIAGGSFGEQYF,TGTGCCAGCAGGGCGACTATAGCGGGAGGGAGCTTTGGCGAGCAGTACTTC
TRBV13,NA,TRBJ1-1,CASSEGRGLPHTEAFF,TGTGCCAGCAGCGAGGGGAGGGGTCTCCCCCACACTGAAGCTTTCTTT
TRBV2,NA,TRBJ1-5,CASREGHVGNQPQHF,TGTGCCAGCAGAGAGGGCCATGTGGGCAATCAGCCCCAGCATTTT
TRBV11-2,NA,TRBJ1-1,CASSFSRGNTEAFF,TGTGCCAGCAGCTTTTCCAGGGGAAACACTGAAGCTTTCTTT
TRBV9,TRBD1,TRBJ2-1,CASSVGQGKLASIFNGEYNEQFF,TGTGCCAGCAGCGTTGGACAGGGCAAACTAGCTTCCATATTCAATGGGGAATACAATGAGCAGTTCTTC
TRBV7-6,TRBD2,TRBJ2-2,CASSPRLFAGGRNTGELFF,TGTGCCAGCAGCCCCCGACTATTCGCGGGAGGCAGGAACACCGGGGAGCTGTTTTTT
TRBV5-1,TRBD1,TRBJ2-1,CASSLSGTGNYEQFF,TGCGCCAGCAGCTTATCCGGGACAGGGAACTATGAGCAGTTCTTC
TRBV5-4,TRBD1,TRBJ2-7,CASSLISGGSYEQYF,TGTGCCAGCAGCTTGATATCAGGGGGCTCCTACGAGCAGTACTTC
TRBV5-4,NA,TRBJ2-6,CAAGTSSSGANVLTF,TGTGCCGCCGGGACATCCAGCTCTGGGGCCAACGTCCTGACTTTC